This entry describes one TCR beta chain. Its antigen has not been determined. Base-call qualities are not available, and no considerably larger clone is one nucleotide away. TCR cDNA was synthesized by 5'RACE template switching, which introduced a universal primer site and unique molecular identifiers. Priming of cDNA synthesis was performed from both the TCR alpha and TCR beta constant segments. Library amplification involved two PCR steps, and the second step added sample barcodes and sequencing adapters. Sequencing of the libraries was done on either Illumina HiSeq 2500 (2x100 bp) or NovaSeq (2x150 bp). In the original analysis: MIGEC handled demultiplexing of reads and collapsing into UMI consensus sequences, while MiXCR performed V(D)J alignment. Using edgeR on replicate PBMC samples, clonotypes were called vaccine-responding if FDR was below 0.01 and the log2 fold change was above 5 up to day 15. CD4 or CD8 identity was assigned to each bulk clonotype according to whether the clonotype was present at higher abundance in the sequenced CD4 repertoire or the sequenced CD8 repertoire. TCRdb reanalyzed the raw reads on its own, using fastp at Q25 for trimming and MiXCR for clone calling, and kept in-frame beta chains. Merged by CDR3 protein, the rows form single entries marked with the most common genes and DNA. TCRdb, rather than the study authors, made the V and J calls. This sample gives about 350,000 distinct CDR3 sequences in total; roughly 8.4% of them show up just once. The ten largest clones add up to around 17% of the sample.

The treatment or condition label corresponds to: live attenuated yellow fever vaccine strain. At every blood-draw timepoint, two biological replicates of bulk PBMCs were collected. A standard Ficoll-Paque protocol was used to isolate PBMCs from peripheral blood. RNA was extracted with TriZol from bulk PBMCs, CD4 and CD8 fractions, and dextramer-positive and dextramer-negative fractions. As encoded in the germline V gene, CDR1 is ENHRY while CDR2 is SYGVKD. Relative to germline, V is 2 bases shorter and J is 5 bases shorter, with 15 bases between their ends. The CDR3, from cysteine to phenylalanine, totals 15 residues. The DNA shown is the 45-base CDR3, in frame from base 1. This specimen comes from a study of T cells after yellow fever vaccination (dated by TCRdb to between 2018 and 2020). Study-level background: The SMART-Seq v4 Ultra Low Input RNA kit was used to prepare libraries from fractions with low cell numbers. Bulk PBMC replicates and cell subsets were isolated from blood drawn at multiple timepoints before and after both primary and secondary immunization. To follow T-cell clones before and after primary and booster YFV17D yellow fever vaccination, bulk TCR alpha and beta repertoires were sequenced over time. Two healthy male donors made up the cohort, one aged 18 to 29 years and the other aged 30 to 39 years.

Broader findings and caveats from the paper: After the booster, most clones that had expanded after primary vaccination were detected again (roughly 95% of CD4 and roughly nine tenths of CD8), suggesting broad maintenance of memory. Compared with the primary T-cell response, the secondary T-cell response was weaker but faster, peaking on day 5 rather than day 15. Because abundant contaminating clonotypes from the bulk population could be contained in FACS-sorted repertoires, computational filtering was required. Because only two donors were included in the study, the extent to which the findings can be generalized is limited. A small fraction of clonotypes appeared in both the CD4 and CD8 compartments, likely as a result of convergent recombination.

The receptor chain draws on TRBV10-3 and TRBJ2-5; the D gene is unclear. Sample: PBMCs, taken about 49 days after the first yellow fever vaccination. The sequence came from a man aged 18 to 29 who received the YFV17D yellow fever vaccine. The CDR3 loop reads CAISERIDTRETQYF. The DNA reads TGTGCCATCAGTGAGAGAATAGACACGAGGGAGACCCAGTACTTC.